These T cell receptor beta chains were read from a single sample in a study of cytomegalovirus exposure and HLA in healthy donors. Libraries were prepared by immunoSEQ multiplex PCR; TCRdb keeps only in-frame clonotypes and omits some of them. The sample has around 140,000 clones, more than 85% seen once. The source material was PBMCs. Source of these receptors: a man aged 18 to 29 in good health and CMV-seropositive. The CDR3 runs from the conserved cysteine through the conserved F or W. Each record gives: clone size, V gene, J gene, D gene, CDR3 DNA, CDR3 protein. A D gene is named only where the DNA matches it firmly. Clone size appears in some rows only: once, few, many, or a class for an expanded clone.

.	TRBV6-5	TRBJ1-2	.	TGTGCCAGCAGCTTGGGGGTCAGACCGGGGGGTGGCTACACCTTC	CASSLGVRPGGGYTF
.	TRBV9	TRBJ1-1	TRBD1	TGTGCCAGCAGCCGGGGACAGGCCAGGAGGAACACTGAAGCTTTCTTT	CASSRGQARRNTEAFF
.	TRBV30	TRBJ1-1	TRBD1	TGTGCCTGGGTGGGACAGGGGAACACTGAAGCTTTCTTT	CAWVGQGNTEAFF
.	TRBV27	TRBJ2-1	.	TGTGCCAGCAGTTTAGACGGGACACCGTATAATGAGCAGTTCTTC	CASSLDGTPYNEQFF
.	TRBV9	TRBJ1-2	.	TGTGCCAGCAGCGGCCGACAAATTTCTAACTATGGCTACACCTTC	CASSGRQISNYGYTF
.	TRBV27	TRBJ1-1	.	TGTGCCAGCAGTTTTAGGGGGACGCCGGGTCTCTCTGAAGCTTTCTTT	CASSFRGTPGLSEAFF
.	TRBV2	TRBJ2-7	.	TGTGCCAGCACCCTCCGGGACAACTCCTACGAGCAGTACTTC	CASTLRDNSYEQYF
.	TRBV6-1	TRBJ2-7	.	TGTGCCAGCAGTGAAGCCGGGGGACCCTACGAGCAGTACTTC	CASSEAGGPYEQYF
.	TRBV10-3	TRBJ1-1	TRBD1	TGTGCCATCAGACTCACAGGGGAACATTCTGAAGCTTTCTTT	CAIRLTGEHSEAFF
few	TRBV30	TRBJ2-7	TRBD1	TGTGCCTGGACCCCGGACAGGGGGCGGGAGCAGTACTTC	CAWTPDRGREQYF
.	TRBV13	TRBJ1-2	.	TGTGCCAGCAGCTCCACAGGGTCTCAGGATGGCTACACCTTC	CASSSTGSQDGYTF
.	TRBV5-6	TRBJ1-4	.	TGTGCCAGCAGCTTGGTTGGAGTAACTAATGAAAAACTGTTTTTT	CASSLVGVTNEKLFF
.	TRBV4-1	TRBJ2-3	.	TGCGCCAGCAGCCAGTTCCTAGCGAGCACAGATACGCAGTATTTT	CASSQFLASTDTQYF
once	TRBV7-6	TRBJ2-5	TRBD2	TGTGCCAGCAGCTTAGATATTAGCGGGGGCGAGGAGACCCAGTACTTC	CASSLDISGGEETQYF
.	TRBV2	TRBJ2-5	TRBD2	TGTGCCAGCAGTGAAGTGAGACTAGCGGCCTCGGAGACCCAGTACTTC	CASSEVRLAASETQYF
.	TRBV4-2	TRBJ1-4	.	TGTGCCAGCAGCCAAGATGAAGGGGAAAGAGAAAAACTGTTTTTT	CASSQDEGEREKLFF
.	TRBV13	TRBJ2-2	.	TGTGCCAGCAGCTTAGGTTCGGTCGGGGAGCTGTTTTTT	CASSLGSVGELFF
.	TRBV5-4	TRBJ2-7	TRBD2	TGTGCCAGCAGCGGGCCAGCGGGAGTTGACCACGAGCAGTACTTC	CASSGPAGVDHEQYF
once	TRBV10-2	TRBJ2-1	.	TGCGCCAGCAGTGACGTCGGGAGTTGGGTTACATACAATGAGCAGTTCTTC	CASSDVGSWVTYNEQFF
once	TRBV6-1	TRBJ1-2	.	TGTGCCAGCAGAGCGAGTCCCGGGAGCTATGGCTACACCTTC	CASRASPGSYGYTF
.	TRBV5-1	TRBJ1-3	.	TGCGCCAGCAGCTTTCCCAAATGGGGCAGGGGTATGGTGGGCTCTGGAAACACCATATATTTT	CASSFPKWGRGMVGSGNTIYF
.	TRBV6-5	TRBJ1-2	.	TGTGCCAGCAGTTCAAACTCTGGCTACACCTTC	CASSSNSGYTF
.	TRBV4-1	TRBJ1-5	.	TGCGCCAGCAGCCAAGTGATGACACCTAGCAATCAGCCCCAGCATTTT	CASSQVMTPSNQPQHF
.	TRBV5-1	TRBJ1-2	.	TGCGCCAGCAGCAATGGCCAGACACACTATGGCTACACCTTC	CASSNGQTHYGYTF
.	TRBV6-6	TRBJ2-3	TRBD2	TGTGCCAGCAGTTACCCGAGCGGGGTCAGCACAGATACGCAGTATTTT	CASSYPSGVSTDTQYF
.	TRBV19	TRBJ1-1	.	TGTGCCAGTACGAGCTTGGGGCAGATGAACACTGAAGCTTTCTTT	CASTSLGQMNTEAFF
.	TRBV11-2	TRBJ2-7	.	TGTGCCAGCAGCTCTTGGGGAGCCTACGAGCAGTACTTC	CASSSWGAYEQYF
.	TRBV19	TRBJ2-1	.	TGTGCCAGTAGTATAGAGGCGGGGCTCCCGGGTGAGCAGTTCTTC	CASSIEAGLPGEQFF
.	TRBV21-1	TRBJ1-2	.	TGTGCCAGCAGCGACAGGAGCTATGGCTACACCTTC	CASSDRSYGYTF
once	TRBV19	TRBJ1-1	.	TGTGCCAGTAATCCGGCGGGGAGGGTAGATGAAGCTTTCTTT	CASNPAGRVDEAFF
few	TRBV7-6	TRBJ2-3	TRBD2	TGTGCCAGCAGCTTAGCGGGCGGGAGGACCGCAGATACGCAGTATTTT	CASSLAGGRTADTQYF
.	TRBV7-2	TRBJ2-7	TRBD1	TGTGCCAGCAGCTCGGGACAGGGGCGGGACGAGCAGTACTTC	CASSSGQGRDEQYF
.	TRBV27	TRBJ1-5	TRBD1	TGTGCCAGCAGCCCTAGGGCAGGGGGAAATCAGCCCCAGCATTTT	CASSPRAGGNQPQHF
.	TRBV7-2	TRBJ1-2	.	TGTGCCAGCAGCCCGAAGCCCCCCGCGGGGGGCTACACCTTC	CASSPKPPAGGYTF
.	TRBV27	TRBJ2-1	.	TGTGCCAGCAGTTTATCTGGGGATGGACATGTTGAGCAGTTCTTC	CASSLSGDGHVEQFF
.	TRBV6-6	TRBJ2-7	TRBD2	TGTGCCAGCGAAGCGGGAGGCTTATACGAGCAGTACTTC	CASEAGGLYEQYF
.	TRBV9	TRBJ2-5	.	TGTGCCAGCAGCGTAGGGTCAGGGGAGACCCAGTACTTC	CASSVGSGETQYF
.	TRBV7-9	TRBJ1-1	.	TGTGCCAGCAGCTTATGGGGACTTGATATTCCGACTGAAGCTTTCTTT	CASSLWGLDIPTEAFF
.	TRBV4-2	TRBJ2-7	.	TGTGCCAGCAGCCTCGGCTCGGGGGAGGGGGTCGAGCAGTACTTC	CASSLGSGEGVEQYF
few	TRBV5-6	TRBJ1-2	.	TGTGCCAGCAGCTTGTCCGCGGTGCAGCGCTACACCTTC	CASSLSAVQRYTF
.	TRBV11-2	TRBJ1-4	.	TGTGCCAGCAGCTTAGGGTATGGGACTCATGAAAAACTGTTTTTT	CASSLGYGTHEKLFF
many	TRBV6-1	TRBJ2-7	.	TGTGCCAGCAGCCCCAAGCCGGGCCACCCGGGAGAGCAGTACTTC	CASSPKPGHPGEQYF
.	TRBV19	TRBJ2-1	TRBD1	TGTGCCAGTAGTATTTGGACAGGTTCCTACAATGAGCAGTTCTTC	CASSIWTGSYNEQFF
.	TRBV11-3	TRBJ2-7	TRBD1	TGTGCCAGCAGCCCGGGACAGGGGCCCTACGAGCAGTACTTC	CASSPGQGPYEQYF